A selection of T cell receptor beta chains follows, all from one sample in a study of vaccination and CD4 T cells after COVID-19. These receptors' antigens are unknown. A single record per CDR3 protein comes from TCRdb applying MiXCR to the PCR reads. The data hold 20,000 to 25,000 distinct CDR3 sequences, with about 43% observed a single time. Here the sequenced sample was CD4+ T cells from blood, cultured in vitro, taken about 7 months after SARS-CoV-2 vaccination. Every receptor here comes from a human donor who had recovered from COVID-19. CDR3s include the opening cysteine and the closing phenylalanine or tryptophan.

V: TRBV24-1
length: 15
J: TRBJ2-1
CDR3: CATSHSSDSYNEQFF

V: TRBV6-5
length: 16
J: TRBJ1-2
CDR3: CASSYRTGGNDYGYTF

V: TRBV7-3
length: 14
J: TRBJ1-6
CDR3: CASSFSGINSPLHF

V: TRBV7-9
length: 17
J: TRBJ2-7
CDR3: CASSRGTSGGDPYEQYF

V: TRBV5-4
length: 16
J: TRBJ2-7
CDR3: CASSPTRRQGADEQYF

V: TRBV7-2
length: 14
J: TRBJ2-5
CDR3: CASSPVRLRETQYF

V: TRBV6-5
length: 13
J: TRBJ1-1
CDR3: CASSFEGDTEAFF

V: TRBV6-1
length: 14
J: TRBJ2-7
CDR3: CASSERDRTYEQYF

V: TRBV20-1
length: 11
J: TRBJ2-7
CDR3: CSASLGYEQYF

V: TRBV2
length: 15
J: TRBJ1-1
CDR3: CASSVSGGGYTEAFF